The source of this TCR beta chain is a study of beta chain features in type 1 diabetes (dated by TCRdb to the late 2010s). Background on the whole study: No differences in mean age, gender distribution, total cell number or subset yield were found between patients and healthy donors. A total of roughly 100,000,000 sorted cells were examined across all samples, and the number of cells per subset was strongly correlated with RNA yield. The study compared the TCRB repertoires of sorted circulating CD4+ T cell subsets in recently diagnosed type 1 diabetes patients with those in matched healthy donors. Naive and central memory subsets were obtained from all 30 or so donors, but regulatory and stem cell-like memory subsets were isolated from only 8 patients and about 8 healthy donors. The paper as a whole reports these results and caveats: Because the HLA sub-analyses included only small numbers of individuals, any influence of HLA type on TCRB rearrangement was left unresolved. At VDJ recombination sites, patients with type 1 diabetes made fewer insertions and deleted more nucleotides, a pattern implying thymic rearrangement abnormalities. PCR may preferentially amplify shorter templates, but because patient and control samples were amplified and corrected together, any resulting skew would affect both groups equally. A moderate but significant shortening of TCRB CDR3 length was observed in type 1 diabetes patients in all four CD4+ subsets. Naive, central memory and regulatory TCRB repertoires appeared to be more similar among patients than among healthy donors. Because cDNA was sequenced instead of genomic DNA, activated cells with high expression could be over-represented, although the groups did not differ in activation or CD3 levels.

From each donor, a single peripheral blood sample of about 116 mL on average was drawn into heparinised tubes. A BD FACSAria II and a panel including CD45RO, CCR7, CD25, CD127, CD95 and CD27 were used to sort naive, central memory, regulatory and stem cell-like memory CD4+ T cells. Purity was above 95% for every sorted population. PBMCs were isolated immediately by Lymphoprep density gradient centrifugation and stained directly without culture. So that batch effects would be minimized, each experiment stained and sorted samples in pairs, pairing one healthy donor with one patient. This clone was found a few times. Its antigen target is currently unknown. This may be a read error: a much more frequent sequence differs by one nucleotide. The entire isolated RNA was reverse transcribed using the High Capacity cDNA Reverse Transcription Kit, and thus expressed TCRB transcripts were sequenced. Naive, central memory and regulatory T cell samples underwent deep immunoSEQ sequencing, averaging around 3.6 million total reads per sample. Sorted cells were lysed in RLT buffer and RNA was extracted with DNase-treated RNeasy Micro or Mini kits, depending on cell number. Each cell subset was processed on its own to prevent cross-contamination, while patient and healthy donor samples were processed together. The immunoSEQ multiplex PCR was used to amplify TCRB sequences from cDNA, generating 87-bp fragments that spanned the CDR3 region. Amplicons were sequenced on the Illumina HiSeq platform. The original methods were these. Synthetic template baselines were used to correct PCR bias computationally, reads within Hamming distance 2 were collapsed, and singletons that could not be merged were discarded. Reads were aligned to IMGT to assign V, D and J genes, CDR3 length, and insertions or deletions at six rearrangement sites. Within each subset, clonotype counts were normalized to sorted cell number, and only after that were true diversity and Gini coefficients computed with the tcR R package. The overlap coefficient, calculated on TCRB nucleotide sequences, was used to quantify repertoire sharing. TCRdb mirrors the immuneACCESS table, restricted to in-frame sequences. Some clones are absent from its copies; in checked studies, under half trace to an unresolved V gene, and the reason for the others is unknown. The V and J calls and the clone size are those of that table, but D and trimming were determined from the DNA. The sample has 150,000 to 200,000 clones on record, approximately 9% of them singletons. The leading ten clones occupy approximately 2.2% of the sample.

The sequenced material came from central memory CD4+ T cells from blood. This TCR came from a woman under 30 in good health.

In nucleotides, the sequence is TGTGCCAGCAGCCAAGTTAGCGGGAGTGGCACCGGGGAGCTGTTTTTT. This encodes CASSQVSGSGTGELFF. The rearrangement joined TRBV4-2 to TRBJ2-2, with 9 bases aligning to TRBD2. Including the terminal cysteine and phenylalanine, the CDR3 comprises 16 residues. Only CDR3 DNA is held: 48 bases, read in frame from base 1. V loses 1 base at its end and J loses 4 bases; junction bases beyond the gene matches: 4. Looking up the germline V gene yields CDR1 LGHNA and CDR2 YNFKEQ.